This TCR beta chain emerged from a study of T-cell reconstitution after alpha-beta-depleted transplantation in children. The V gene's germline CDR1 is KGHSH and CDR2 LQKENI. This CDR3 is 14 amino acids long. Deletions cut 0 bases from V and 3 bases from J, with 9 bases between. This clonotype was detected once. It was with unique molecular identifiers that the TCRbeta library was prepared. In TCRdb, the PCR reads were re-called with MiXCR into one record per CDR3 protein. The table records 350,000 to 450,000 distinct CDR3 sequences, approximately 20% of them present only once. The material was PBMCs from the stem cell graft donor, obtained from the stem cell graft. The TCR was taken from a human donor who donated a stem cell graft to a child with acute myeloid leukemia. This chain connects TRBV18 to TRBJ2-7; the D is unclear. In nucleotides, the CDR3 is TGTGCCAGCTCACCACCGGCCCCAGGCTACGAGCAGTACTTC. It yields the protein CASSPPAPGYEQYF.